The sequence of this TCR beta chain was determined in a study of cytomegalovirus exposure and HLA in healthy donors. CDR1 MGHRA and CDR2 YSYEKL come from the germline V gene. The CDR3 is made up of 16 amino acids. V shed 0 bases and J 6 bases; nucleotides not matched to a gene: 7. It was with 60 Vbeta and 13 Jbeta primers that the PCR ran. Clones were read by immunoSEQ multiplex PCR, and TCRdb kept only the in-frame ones, dropping some. There are about 54,000 clones in the sample, with 6.5% to 8% held by the top ten. Details on this clone: The antigen is not known.

Study observations and caveats: Accurate HLA-A and HLA-B prediction from TCR beta sequences was reported for most subjects.

The sequencing sample was made of PBMCs. This clonotype originated in a woman aged 35 to 49 in good health and CMV-seronegative. The chain couples TRBV4-1 to TRBJ2-2; 7 nucleotides agree with TRBD1. CDR3 sequence: CASSQDSDRVPGELFF. CDR3 bases: TGCGCCAGCAGCCAAGATTCTGACAGGGTGCCCGGGGAGCTGTTTTTT.